This T cell receptor (beta chain) appears in the sequencing data of a study of cytomegalovirus exposure and HLA in healthy donors. Broader study findings: In a later analysis, CMV-associated beta chains were mostly HLA-associated, it appeared.

Amplification used 60 Vbeta primers and 13 Jbeta primers. Data came from immunoSEQ multiplex PCR; TCRdb stores just in-frame clones and leaves some out. Among about 160,000 clones listed, 60% to 80% were seen once. This clone was seen a handful of times. What it binds is unknown. The V end lost 6 bases, the J end lost 0 bases, and 14 bases lay between the germline ends. CDR1 and CDR2 (germline): SGHTA, FQGNSA. The CDR3 is made up of 15 amino acids. This TCR was recovered from a man in his fifties in good health and CMV-seropositive. The chain links TRBV7-2 to TRBJ1-1; D is perhaps TRBD1 (6 bases). Sequencing was performed on PBMCs. The CDR3 is CASRKDRGMNTEAFF. The CDR3 nucleotides are TGTGCCAGCAGGAAGGACAGAGGGATGAACACTGAAGCTTTCTTT.